These 27 T cell receptor beta chains originate from one sample sequenced in a study of OX40 agonist ivuxolimab in advanced cancers. Produced via immunoSEQ multiplex PCR; TCRdb's table is partial and in-frame only. This table holds under 80,000 clones, about 86% found once. Source: CD4+ or CD8+ T cells sorted from blood, taken in a trial of the OX40 agonist ivuxolimab. Receptor source: an adult with an advanced solid tumor such as melanoma, head and neck, liver or kidney cancer.

This clone was counted between two and nine times. The chain uses TRBV30 and TRBJ1-1; no reliable D call. This CDR3 contains 13 residues. V lost 4 bases to trimming and J lost 5 bases, with 14 bases between them. The germline V gene has CDR1 GTSNPN and CDR2 SVGIG (reference sequence). Here the CDR3 DNA reads TGTGCCTGGACCCCAGGTTCTAGGACTGAAGCTTTCTTT. Translating gives CAWTPGSRTEAFF.

The chain employs TRBV4-1 and TRBJ1-2; tentative D call: TRBD1 (6 bases). The CDR3 totals 14 residues. Trimming took off 0 bases at V and 8 bases at J, with 13 bases between the two ends. Germline V gene data show CDR1 as MGHRA and CDR2 as YSYEKL. The CDR3 spells CASSQDLGGGGYTF. The CDR3 bases are TGCGCCAGCAGCCAAGATCTCGGGGGCGGGGGCTACACCTTC.

The gene calls are TRBV7-9 and TRBJ2-5; D is undetermined. The CDR3 runs 16 residues. Between the trimmed V and J ends, which lost 5 bases and 2 bases, there was a span of 18 bases. Germline CDR1 and CDR2: SEHNR and FQNEAQ (reference sequence). CDR3 amino acids: CASSVGFLRRQETQYF. DNA of the CDR3: TGTGCCAGCAGCGTCGGGTTTTTACGTAGACAAGAGACCCAGTACTTC.

The rearrangement links TRBV19 to TRBJ2-2; no clear D. The V and J ends lost 7 bases and 0 bases respectively, with 12 bases between them. The CDR3 contains 15 residues. Looked up from germline, CDR1 is LNHDA and CDR2 is SQIVND (reference sequence). The CDR3 is CASTPPYPNTGELFF. The CDR3 bases are TGTGCCAGTACCCCCCCTTATCCGAACACCGGGGAGCTGTTTTTT.

The chain carries TRBV9 and TRBJ2-1; a weak D match, TRBD1 (6 bases). The CDR3 runs to 15 residues. Per germline, CDR1 SGDLS and CDR2 YYNGEE. Trimming removed 0 bases at V and 13 bases at J, with 20 bases between. CDR3 in DNA: TGTGCCAGCAGCGTAGGACAGGATGGGACCGCCTCACAGTTCTTC. Protein sequence: CASSVGQDGTASQFF.

The chain couples TRBV10-3 to TRBJ2-2; no definite D call. The CDR3 extends over 13 amino acids. V lost 10 bases and J lost 6, with 15 bases in between. Germline V lookup: CDR1 ENHRY, CDR2 SYGVKD. The CDR3 DNA reads as TGTGCCACCAGCAAGCAGACCGCCGGGGAGCTGTTTTTT. It translates to CATSKQTAGELFF.

The chain recombines TRBV7-9 with TRBJ1-3; TRBD1 agrees at 7 bases. The V and J ends lost 5 bases and 2 bases, in that order; junction bases with no gene match: 6. This CDR3 has 15 amino acids. Looked up from germline, CDR1 is SEHNR and CDR2 is FQNEAQ (reference sequence). The CDR3 nucleotides read TGTGCCAGCAGCACTAACAGGGGACCTGGAAACACCATATATTTT. The encoded protein is CASSTNRGPGNTIYF.

This clone was picked up a small number of times. The chain employs TRBV7-2 and TRBJ2-5; D call uncertain. The CDR3 totals 13 residues. Trimming shortened V by 4 bases and J by 2 bases, and 8 bases separated the two germline ends. Germline V gene lookup returns CDR1 SGHTA and CDR2 FQGNSA. The CDR3 protein is CASSSVGQETQYF. Written as DNA, the CDR3 is TGTGCCAGCAGCTCCGTAGGGCAAGAGACCCAGTACTTC.

The genes are TRBV5-1 and TRBJ2-7; 10 positions match TRBD2. Trimming took 0 bases from V and 2 from J; bases not matched to a gene: 2. CDR3 length: 15 amino acids. From germline, CDR1 is SGHRS and CDR2 YFSETQ. This CDR3 is CASSLETSGTYEQYF. The CDR3 DNA follows: TGCGCCAGCAGCTTGGAAACTAGCGGGACCTACGAGCAGTACTTC.

The J gene is TRBJ2-3, the V gene TRBV29-1; weak D call: TRBD1 (5 bases). The CDR3 consists of 12 residues. Germline V gene data show CDR1 as SQVTM and CDR2 as ANQGSEA. Trimming cost V 6 bases and J 3 bases, with 10 bases left between them. The CDR3: CSVQGETDTQYF. In nucleotides, the CDR3 is TGCAGCGTGCAGGGCGAAACAGATACGCAGTATTTT.

The chain is built from TRBV18 and TRBJ2-1, with 14 bases aligning to TRBD2. The V gene's germline CDR1 is KGHSH and CDR2 LQKENI. There are 16 residues in the CDR3. The ends lost 0 bases at V and 10 bases at J; junction bases unmatched: 5. The CDR3 sequence is CASSPPGLAGVGEQFF. CDR3 DNA: TGTGCCAGCTCACCACCGGGACTAGCGGGAGTCGGGGAGCAGTTCTTC.

This chain joins TRBV9 and TRBJ1-2; D may be TRBD1 (5 bases). V was cut by 4 bases and J by 2 bases, with 12 bases left in between. Germline V CDR1 and CDR2: SGDLS, YYNGEE. The CDR3 is 14 residues long. The CDR3 nucleotides read TGTGCCAGCAGCTCCCAGGGCGGAAACTATGGCTACACCTTC. Protein product: CASSSQGGNYGYTF.

The J gene is TRBJ2-3, the V gene TRBV9; no firm D call. The CDR3 is 13 residues long. The germline V gene has CDR1 SGDLS and CDR2 YYNGEE. Between the trimmed V and J ends, which lost 0 bases and 0 bases, there was a span of 2 bases. CDR3 in amino acids: CASSVESTDTQYF. The CDR3, as DNA: TGTGCCAGCAGCGTAGAAAGCACAGATACGCAGTATTTT.

V gene TRBV7-3 combines with J gene TRBJ1-5; a possible D gene is TRBD1 (5 bases). Germline values: CDR1 SGHTA, CDR2 FQGTGA. V was pared by 2 bases and J by 4 bases, with 21 bases between. CDR3 length: 18 residues. The CDR3 here is CASSLAPGRGQINQPQHF. DNA of the CDR3: TGTGCCAGCAGCTTAGCCCCAGGGAGAGGCCAGATTAATCAGCCCCAGCATTTT. The whole variable domain, remainder taken from reference TRBV7-3 and TRBJ1-5, is GAGVSQTPSNKVTEKGKYVELRCDPISGHTALYWYRQSLGQGPEFLIYFQGTGAADDSGLPNDRFFAVRPEGSVSTLKIQRTERGDSAVYLCASSLAPGRGQINQPQHFGDGTRLSIL.

The rearrangement joins TRBV28 to TRBJ1-6; no definite D call. Trimming pared 1 base from V and 0 bases from J, leaving 10 bases between. Germline CDR1 is MDHEN and CDR2 is SYDVKM. This CDR3 contains 17 residues. The CDR3 loop reads CASSLLIGSSYNSPLHF. CDR3 in DNA: TGTGCCAGCAGTTTATTGATTGGGAGCTCCTATAATTCACCCCTCCACTTT.

The chain employs TRBV19 and TRBJ1-3, with TRBD1 matching over 7 bases. Germline CDR1 LNHDA, CDR2 SQIVND (reference sequence). The CDR3 has 14 amino acids. V lost 4 bases and J lost 4; bases outside the gene matches: 4. CDR3 nucleotides: TGTGCCAGTAGTACGGGACAGCCAGGAAACACCATATATTTT. Translating it yields CASSTGQPGNTIYF.

The chain is built from TRBV6-6 and TRBJ2-5, with 9 bases identical to TRBD2. In germline, CDR1 is MNHNY, CDR2 SVGAGI (reference sequence). V lost 3 bases, J lost 4 bases, and 6 bases stayed unmatched. This CDR3 region has 15 residues. The CDR3 spells CASSYPTSGRETQYF. The CDR3 DNA reads as TGTGCCAGCAGTTATCCGACTAGCGGAAGAGAGACCCAGTACTTC.

The chain has TRBV2 and TRBJ2-3; D is possibly TRBD1 (5 bases). From germline, CDR1 is SNHLY and CDR2 FYNNEI. There are 14 residues in the CDR3. The V end lost 5 bases, the J end lost 3 bases, and 12 bases lay between the germline ends. The CDR3 coding sequence is TGTGCCAGCAGTCTCCTCGACAGTACAGATACGCAGTATTTT. Protein sequence: CASSLLDSTDTQYF.

The chain has TRBV27 and TRBJ1-6; TRBD1 might be the D (5 bases). V lost 2 bases and J lost 7, with 15 bases in between. This CDR3 has 16 residues. Germline CDR1 is MNHEY and CDR2 is SMNVEV (reference sequence). The CDR3 spells CASSLLGQGSNSPLHF. DNA of the CDR3: TGTGCCAGCAGTTTACTTGGACAAGGGTCGAATTCACCCCTCCACTTT.

The rearrangement links TRBV10-1 to TRBJ1-6; 11 bases map to TRBD1. Germline V gene sequence: CDR1 WNHNN, CDR2 SYGVQD (reference sequence). Losses at the gene ends were 6 bases for V and 7 bases for J; bases not matched to a gene: 8. CDR3 length: 16 amino acids. The CDR3 is CASRELGQGENSPLHF. The CDR3 DNA sequence: TGCGCCAGCAGGGAACTGGGACAGGGGGAAAATTCACCCCTCCACTTT.

Notes on this clone: An end of the junction differs from the germline gene, which may be a read error. V is TRBV7-8 and J is TRBJ2-5; 7 bases are shared with TRBD1. Germline CDR1 and CDR2: SGHVS and FQNEAQ. The CDR3 consists of 16 residues. CDR3 amino acids: CASSFTNRGGQEAQYF. As DNA, the CDR3 is TGTGCCAGCAGCTTTACAAACAGGGGTGGTCAAGAGGCCCAGTACTTC.

The chain recombines TRBV10-3 with TRBJ1-1; D call uncertain. The CDR3 loop spans 11 amino acids. The germline gives CDR1 ENHRY, CDR2 SYGVKD. The ends were cut back, 6 bases at V and 4 bases at J, with 6 bases in the middle. CDR3 DNA: TGTGCCATCAGACAAACCACTGAAGCTTTCTTT. It translates to CAIRQTTEAFF.

The chain is built from TRBV28 and TRBJ2-5; 11 bases map to TRBD2. V lost 2 bases, J lost 5 bases, and 4 bases stayed unmatched. The germline gives CDR1 MDHEN, CDR2 SYDVKM. The CDR3 is made up of 15 amino acids. The CDR3 sequence: CASSLVAGGIETQYF. The CDR3 coding sequence is TGTGCCAGCAGTTTAGTAGCGGGGGGGATCGAGACCCAGTACTTC.

The chain carries TRBV28 and TRBJ1-5; tentatively, D is TRBD1 (5 bases). From germline, CDR1 is MDHEN and CDR2 SYDVKM. This CDR3 is 12 amino acids long. Between the trimmed V and J ends, which lost 8 bases and 7 bases, there was a span of 12 bases. CDR3: CASLTGRQPQHF. The CDR3 nucleotides are TGTGCCAGCCTCACGGGACGACAGCCCCAGCATTTT.

The V and J genes are TRBV11-2 and TRBJ1-4, with D unresolved. The CDR3 is 16 residues long. Germline V lookup: CDR1 SGHAT, CDR2 FQNNGV. With 5 bases removed from V and 0 bases from J, the gap between germline ends came to 13 bases. CDR3 region: CASSLTNLATNEKLFF. DNA of the CDR3: TGTGCCAGCAGCCTGACGAACCTTGCAACTAATGAAAAACTGTTTTTT.

The chain uses TRBV30 and TRBJ1-6; D ambiguous. The V and J ends lost 3 bases and 11 bases respectively, with 17 bases between them. The germline V gene encodes CDR1 GTSNPN and CDR2 SVGIG (reference sequence). The CDR3 spans 14 residues. The CDR3 is CAWRARASRAPLHF. As DNA, the CDR3 is TGTGCCTGGAGGGCCCGGGCCTCACGTGCACCCCTCCACTTT.

This chain uses TRBV30 with TRBJ1-2; D unresolved. Deletions cut 0 bases from V and 4 bases from J, with 12 bases between. CDR1 and CDR2 from the germline V gene are GTSNPN and SVGIG (reference sequence). This CDR3 has 14 residues. The CDR3 protein is CAWSVSSGIYGYTF. DNA for the CDR3: TGTGCCTGGAGTGTATCGAGCGGGATCTATGGCTACACCTTC.